Each of the 4 T cell receptor beta chains below was sequenced from the same sample in a study of early T cells in non-severe SARS-CoV-2 infection. TCRdb reprocessed the 5' RACE reads with MiXCR, giving one entry per CDR3 protein. The table has tens of thousands of distinct CDR3 sequences, 6.2% seen once. Specimen: whole blood. These receptors were obtained from an adult who was a healthcare worker with PCR-confirmed SARS-CoV-2 infection or an uninfected control (not recorded which).

In its sample, this clonotype was seen a few times. The genes are TRBV5-1 and TRBJ1-2, with TRBD1 matching over 9 bases. Germline trimming cut 4 bases from V and 8 bases from J; bases unmatched to any gene: 12. The length of the CDR3 is 15 residues. Germline assignment: CDR1 SGHRS and CDR2 YFSETQ. The CDR3 DNA follows: TGCGCCAGCAGCATGACTACGGGGACAGGGAGAGGCTACACCTTC. It codes for CASSMTTGTGRGYTF.

This clonotype was picked up many times. The chain uses TRBV6-1 and TRBJ2-5, with 9 positions matching TRBD2. From germline, CDR1 is MNHNS and CDR2 SASEGT. After removal of 7 bases from V and 4 bases from J, the junction contained 4 bases not matched to a gene. This CDR3 contains 13 residues. CDR3 bases: TGTGCCAGCACCTGGACTAGCGTAGAGACCCAGTACTTC. Its translation is CASTWTSVETQYF.

The chain carries TRBV5-8 and TRBJ2-3; perhaps TRBD1 as D (5 bases). The CDR3 sequence is 14 residues long. Between the trimmed V and J ends, which lost 9 bases and 1 base, there was a span of 15 bases. The germline gives CDR1 SGHTS, CDR2 YDEGEE. This CDR3 reads CANSGARGTDTQYF. In nucleotides, the CDR3 is TGTGCCAACAGTGGGGCCCGAGGCACAGATACGCAGTATTTT. The full variable domain, with the rest looked up from reference TRBV5-8 and TRBJ2-3, is EAGVTQSPTHLIKTRGQQATLRCSPISGHTSVYWYQQALGLGLQFLLWYDEGEERNRGNFPPRFSGRQFPNYSSELNVNALELEDSALYLCANSGARGTDTQYFGPGTRLTVL.

This clonotype was counted ten times or more. The chain links TRBV11-2 to TRBJ1-6; 8 bases are shared with TRBD1. The length of the CDR3 is 17 residues. Looked up from germline, CDR1 is SGHAT and CDR2 is FQNNGV. The V and J ends lost 2 bases and 0 bases, in that order; junction bases with no gene match: 3. The CDR3 bases are TGTGCCAGCAGCTTAACCCAGGGGGCCTCCTATAATTCACCCCTCCACTTT. Residues: CASSLTQGASYNSPLHF.